The 9 T cell receptor beta chains below were found in one sample sequenced in a study of OX40 agonist ivuxolimab in advanced cancers. The protocol was immunoSEQ multiplex PCR, while the TCRdb copy is restricted to in-frame clones and leaves out a portion. Among fewer than 45,000 clones listed, approximately 90% were seen once. Sequences were derived from CD4+ or CD8+ T cells sorted from blood, sampled in a trial of the OX40 agonist ivuxolimab. Receptor source: an adult with an advanced solid tumor such as melanoma, head and neck, liver or kidney cancer.

The V gene is TRBV2, the J gene TRBJ1-2; no definite D call. V lost 8 bases to trimming and J lost 4 bases, with 8 bases between them. CDR3 length equals 11 residues. CDR1 is SNHLY, CDR2 FYNNEI, per germline. The CDR3 region is CASRQIYGYTF. The CDR3 region has the DNA TGTGCCAGCCGGCAGATCTATGGCTACACCTTC.

The V gene is TRBV14, the J gene TRBJ2-3; 7 bases are a match to TRBD2. Unmatched junction bases numbered 15, after V lost 3 bases and J lost 0 bases. CDR3 length: 19 residues. Germline CDR1 is SGHDN and CDR2 is FVKESK. Here the CDR3 DNA reads TGTGCCAGCAGCCAGACGATGCCCCTAGCGGAACTTAGCACAGATACGCAGTATTTT. This codes for CASSQTMPLAELSTDTQYF.

The V gene is TRBV7-9, the J gene TRBJ2-7, with TRBD2 matching 11 bases. J was trimmed by 2 bases and V by 7 bases; bases with no gene match: 7. This CDR3 spans 15 amino acids. The germline gives CDR1 SEHNR, CDR2 FQNEAQ (reference sequence). The CDR3 loop is CASTLTGLAAYEQYF. The DNA of the CDR3 is TGTGCCAGCACCCTAACGGGACTAGCGGCCTACGAGCAGTACTTC.

The rearrangement joins TRBV11-2 to TRBJ2-2; D not resolved. V was shortened by 0 bases and J by 6 bases, with 11 bases between the two germline ends. CDR3 length: 15 amino acids. Per the germline V gene, CDR1 is SGHAT and CDR2 is FQNNGV. CDR3 DNA sequence: TGTGCCAGCAGCTTAGAGCGGCTAGTTCCCGGGGAGCTGTTTTTT. Its translation: CASSLERLVPGELFF.

This clone was recorded only once. The V call is TRBV6-5, the J call TRBJ1-6; no clear D. Germline CDR1 is MNHEY and CDR2 is SVGAGI. CDR3 length: 14 amino acids. Trimming removed 6 bases from V and 9 bases from J, with 15 bases in between. CDR3 sequence: CASSPGRVISPLHF. As DNA, the CDR3 is TGTGCCAGCAGCCCCGGACGGGTCATTTCACCCCTCCACTTT.

This rearrangement joins TRBV9 to TRBJ2-2; TRBD2 matches at 7 bases. The CDR3 runs to 16 residues. The J segment lost 1 base and the V segment lost 2 bases, leaving 5 bases of the junction unmatched. Germline values: CDR1 SGDLS, CDR2 YYNGEE. The CDR3 protein is CASSVGGRVNTGELFF. CDR3 DNA: TGTGCCAGCAGCGTCGGCGGGAGAGTGAACACCGGGGAGCTGTTTTTT. Complete variable domain (other parts from reference TRBV9 and TRBJ2-2): DSGVTQTPKHLITATGQRVTLRCSPRSGDLSVYWYQQSLDQGLQFLIQYYNGEERAKGNILERFSAQQFPDLHSELNLSSLELGDSALYFCASSVGGRVNTGELFFGEGSRLTVL.

The J gene is TRBJ1-2, the V gene TRBV5-4; 7 bases map to TRBD1. This CDR3 comprises 13 residues. The trim removed 4 bases at V and 8 bases at J, leaving 8 bases unmatched. Germline CDR1 and CDR2: SGHNT and YYREEE (reference sequence). The CDR3 coding sequence is TGTGCCAGCAGCCAAACAGGGGAAAAGGGCTACACCTTC. Translation: CASSQTGEKGYTF.

The chain recombines TRBV6-6 with TRBJ1-2; D remains ambiguous. V lost 7 bases and J 2 bases, leaving 5 bases between the germline ends. The CDR3 sequence is 11 residues long. CDR1 is MNHNY and CDR2 is SVGAGI in the germline V gene (reference sequence). The CDR3 here is CASNSNYGYTF. CDR3 sequence (DNA): TGTGCCAGCAATTCAAACTATGGCTACACCTTC.

This chain connects TRBV6-5 to TRBJ2-5; 7 bases fit TRBD1. The germline V gene has CDR1 MNHEY and CDR2 SVGAGI. CDR3 length: 16 residues. With V trimmed by 2 bases and J by 4 bases, 10 bases remained unmatched. The CDR3 nucleotides are TGTGCCAGCAGTTACCATCGTCGGACAGGAGGAGAGACCCAGTACTTC. It codes for CASSYHRRTGGETQYF.